These 27 T cell receptor beta chains were sequenced from one sample in a study of memory CD4+ T cells and cytomegalovirus serostatus. Single viable CD3+CD4+CD8-CD45RO+ cells were sorted as the memory CD4+ T cells. Repertoires were generated with immunoSEQ multiplex PCR, while TCRdb's copy carries only in-frame clones and drops some. The top ten clones hold about 2.1% of a sample with 40,000 to 45,000 clones, approximately 82% of them seen once. Source material: memory CD4+ T cells from blood. These receptors were collected from an adult in good health and CMV-seronegative.

The chain couples TRBV10-3 to TRBJ1-1; D is perhaps TRBD1 (6 bases). Deletions cut 0 bases from V and 3 bases from J, with 11 bases between. From germline, CDR1 is ENHRY and CDR2 SYGVKD. This CDR3 comprises 15 residues. The CDR3 region has the DNA TGTGCCATCAGTGAGTCGGGGGGCTTGGACACTGAAGCTTTCTTT. Residues: CAISESGGLDTEAFF.

The genes are TRBV5-1 and TRBJ2-3; 11 bases are shared with TRBD2. J gave up 3 bases and V 3 bases, and 6 bases lay outside the gene matches. Per germline, CDR1 SGHRS and CDR2 YFSETQ. The CDR3 covers 16 residues. In nucleotides, the CDR3 is TGCGCCAGCAGCTGGGGACTAGCGGCGACTACAGATACGCAGTATTTT. It encodes CASSWGLAATTDTQYF.

A few counts support this clone. CDR3 loop: CSVIFVGAFF. The CDR3 region has the DNA TGCAGCGTAATATTCGTTGGGGCTTTCTTT. The V gene is TRBV29-1, the J gene TRBJ1-1; the D is unclear. The V end lost 6 bases, the J end lost 11 bases, and 13 bases lay between the germline ends. The CDR3 runs to 10 residues. The V gene's germline CDR1 is SQVTM and CDR2 ANQGSEA.

This clone turned up a few times. This chain uses TRBV27 with TRBJ1-5, with D tentatively TRBD1 (5 bases). Trimming stripped 6 bases from V and 6 bases from J, with 15 bases between. Germline V gene lookup returns CDR1 MNHEY and CDR2 SMNVEV (reference sequence). The CDR3 covers 14 residues. Here the CDR3 DNA reads TGTGCCAGCAGCCCACAAGGGGACGGTCAGCCCCAGCATTTT. Its protein is CASSPQGDGQPQHF.

This clone was seen only once. J is TRBJ2-7 and V is TRBV19, with TRBD2 identical over 10 bases. Losses at the gene ends were 5 bases for V and 7 bases for J; bases not matched to a gene: 5. Germline V CDR1 and CDR2: LNHDA, SQIVND (reference sequence). This CDR3 comprises 13 residues. CDR3 sequence (DNA): TGTGCCAGTAGTGTTCTAGCGGGGGAGGAGCAGTACTTC. Translation: CASSVLAGEEQYF.

The CDR3 reads CASSLSVGANVLTF. For the CDR3, the DNA is TGTGCCAGCAGCTTATCGGTTGGGGCCAACGTCCTGACTTTC. The chain is built from TRBV7-6 and TRBJ2-6; D unresolved. Germline loops: CDR1 SGHVS, CDR2 FNYEAQ. With 2 bases removed from V and 3 bases from J, the gap between germline ends came to 5 bases. This CDR3 has 14 amino acids.

This clone occurred a few times. A junction boundary mismatches the germline segment, possibly from a read error. The J gene is TRBJ1-5, the V gene TRBV18, with 8 bases matching TRBD1. CDR3 length equals 14 residues. The germline V gene encodes CDR1 KGHSH and CDR2 LQKENI. This CDR3 is CASSPGQANQLQHF. In nucleotides, the CDR3 is TGTGCCAGCTCACCGGGACAGGCTAATCAGCTCCAGCATTTT.

The chain joins TRBV6-5 to TRBJ2-5, with 10 bases lining up with TRBD1. The CDR3 consists of 14 residues. J was trimmed by 5 bases and V by 6 bases; bases with no gene match: 6. Germline assignment: CDR1 MNHEY and CDR2 SVGAGI. The CDR3 DNA is TGTGCCAGCAGGGTGACAGGGGGCTTGGAGACCCAGTACTTC. It encodes CASRVTGGLETQYF.

This clone was seen more than once but under ten times. The CDR3, as DNA: TGCAGCGGTACAGGGAGGACTGAAGCTTTCTTT. It yields the protein CSGTGRTEAFF. The genes are TRBV29-1 and TRBJ1-1, with D perhaps matching TRBD1 (6 bases). The V gene lost 7 bases and the J gene lost 5 bases, with 11 bases spanning the gap. CDR1 and CDR2 from the germline V gene are SQVTM and ANQGSEA. CDR3 length: 11 residues.

The V gene is TRBV6-5, the J gene TRBJ2-7; maybe TRBD2 (5 bases). V was shortened by 6 bases and J by 3 bases, with 12 bases between the two germline ends. The germline CDR1 and CDR2 sequences are MNHEY and SVGAGI. The CDR3 has 13 residues. Here the CDR3 DNA reads TGTGCCAGCAGCACCCGGGGTGGCTACGAGCAGTACTTC. Translating gives CASSTRGGYEQYF.

In this sample, this clone turned up a few times. This chain joins TRBV11-2 and TRBJ2-3; D is undetermined. CDR3 length: 12 residues. Trimming stripped 0 bases from V and 6 bases from J, with 4 bases between. CDR1 SGHAT and CDR2 FQNNGV come from the germline V gene. The CDR3 coding sequence is TGTGCCAGCAGCTTAGACGAGGATACGCAGTATTTT. Protein: CASSLDEDTQYF.

The rearrangement uses TRBV11-2 and TRBJ1-1; a weak D match, TRBD1 (5 bases). The length of the CDR3 is 14 residues. Germline V gene data show CDR1 as SGHAT and CDR2 as FQNNGV. V shed 3 bases and J shed 2 bases, with 10 bases lying between them. This CDR3 is CASSLGQANTEAFF. CDR3 nucleotides: TGTGCCAGCAGCTTGGGGCAGGCTAACACTGAAGCTTTCTTT.

This clone showed up just a few times. The chain carries TRBV11-2 and TRBJ2-2, with 11 bases matching TRBD2. Trimming cost V 4 bases and J 4 bases; bases outside gene matches: 8. The CDR3 is 17 residues long. CDR1 is SGHAT and CDR2 is FQNNGV in the germline V gene. CDR3: CASSSPLAGGPTGELFF. The CDR3 nucleotides read TGTGCCAGCAGCTCTCCTTTAGCGGGGGGGCCCACCGGGGAGCTGTTTTTT.

The DNA for the CDR3 is TGTGCCAGCACTCTTCAGGGGATTCAAACCTCCTACAATGAGCAGTTCTTC. This codes for CASTLQGIQTSYNEQFF. The chain carries TRBV2 and TRBJ2-1; tentative D call: TRBD1 (6 bases). The germline CDR1 and CDR2 sequences are SNHLY and FYNNEI. The germline V and J ends were trimmed by 7 bases and 0 bases, with 19 bases remaining between them. The CDR3 sequence is 17 residues long.

The rearrangement uses TRBV4-1 and TRBJ1-2; D is unresolved. CDR3 size: 13 residues. The ends were cut back, 1 base at V and 2 bases at J, with 5 bases in the middle. Germline CDR1 reads MGHRA; CDR2 reads YSYEKL. The CDR3 here is CASSQGGNYGYTF. The CDR3 DNA reads as TGCGCCAGCAGCCAAGGGGGAAACTATGGCTACACCTTC.

V usage is TRBV5-4 and J usage is TRBJ1-1; no firm D call. This CDR3 is built from 14 residues. Germline V gene data show CDR1 as SGHNT and CDR2 as YYREEE (reference sequence). V was trimmed by 2 bases and J by 6 bases, leaving 14 bases between them. The CDR3 sequence: CASSFEASSPEAFF. The CDR3, as DNA: TGTGCCAGCAGCTTCGAGGCCAGCAGCCCTGAAGCTTTCTTT. Filled out from reference TRBV5-4 and TRBJ1-1, the complete variable domain reads ETGVTQSPTHLIKTRGQQVTLRCSSQSGHNTVSWYQQALGQGPQFIFQYYREEENGRGNFPPRFSGLQFPNYSSELNVNALELDDSALYLCASSFEASSPEAFFGQGTRLTVV.

This rearrangement joins TRBV5-1 to TRBJ1-2; weak D call: TRBD1 (5 bases). The germline gives CDR1 SGHRS, CDR2 YFSETQ. V was shortened by 4 bases and J by 4 bases, with 17 bases between the two germline ends. The CDR3 runs 15 residues. For the CDR3, the DNA is TGCGCCAGCAGCCCCCGGTCGGGGGAGAGCTATGGCTACACCTTC. Translation: CASSPRSGESYGYTF.

V gene TRBV15 combines with J gene TRBJ2-7; D gene ambiguous. There are 13 residues in the CDR3. The V end lost 0 bases, the J end lost 12 bases, and 15 bases lay between the germline ends. Germline assignment: CDR1 LNHNV and CDR2 YYDKDF (reference sequence). Here the CDR3 reads CATSRDYASRGYF. The DNA for the CDR3 is TGTGCCACCAGCAGAGATTACGCCAGCCGAGGGTACTTC.

This clone has just one count. J is TRBJ1-1 and V is TRBV9; no clear D. This CDR3 region has 14 residues. Trimming removed 0 bases at V and 4 bases at J, with 10 bases between. Germline V gives CDR1 SGDLS, CDR2 YYNGEE. Here the CDR3 DNA reads TGTGCCAGCAGCGTAGACGTTCTAAGCACTGAAGCTTTCTTT. Residues: CASSVDVLSTEAFF.

This chain links TRBV5-4 with TRBJ1-3; D perhaps matches TRBD1 (5 bases). This CDR3 is built from 16 residues. Germline CDR1 and CDR2: SGHNT and YYREEE (reference sequence). Trimming removed 1 base from V and 2 bases from J, with 13 bases in between. This CDR3 is CASSLWGKAAGNTIYF. CDR3 nucleotides: TGTGCCAGCAGCTTGTGGGGGAAAGCGGCTGGAAACACCATATATTTT.

The chain is built from TRBV9 and TRBJ1-4; D not resolved. This CDR3 region has 13 residues. Trimming stripped 4 bases from V and 13 bases from J, with 17 bases between. CDR1 SGDLS and CDR2 YYNGEE come from the germline V gene. The CDR3 coding sequence is TGTGCCAGCAGCCCCCATGTCGCGGATCCACTGTTTTTT. Protein: CASSPHVADPLFF.

This clone was detected a few times. The chain couples TRBV6-5 to TRBJ1-1, with D maybe TRBD1 (5 bases). Germline V CDR1 and CDR2: MNHEY, SVGAGI. The length of the CDR3 is 15 residues. The V end was cut by 0 bases, the J end by 3 bases, with 11 bases between. The CDR3 spells CASSYSGREYTEAFF. As DNA, the CDR3 is TGTGCCAGCAGTTACTCGGGCAGGGAGTACACTGAAGCTTTCTTT.

The V call is TRBV30, the J call TRBJ1-2; maybe TRBD1 (6 bases). Trimming took off 4 bases at V and 1 base at J, with 16 bases between the two ends. CDR3 length equals 15 residues. Germline CDR1 is GTSNPN and CDR2 is SVGIG (reference sequence). CDR3 protein: CAWKGPYRVNYGYTF. The CDR3 region has the DNA TGTGCCTGGAAAGGCCCCTACAGGGTTAACTATGGCTACACCTTC.

The V call is TRBV5-1, the J call TRBJ2-5; D remains ambiguous. There are 11 residues in the CDR3. CDR1 SGHRS and CDR2 YFSETQ come from the germline V gene. The V gene lost 3 bases and the J gene lost 1 base, with 1 base spanning the gap. CDR3 amino acids: CASSSQETQYF. CDR3 in DNA: TGCGCCAGCAGCTCCCAAGAGACCCAGTACTTC.

This chain uses TRBV12-5 with TRBJ1-1, with 9 bases aligning to TRBD1. CDR1 LGHNT and CDR2 FRNRAP come from the germline V gene. The CDR3 runs to 13 residues. The trim removed 2 bases at V and 10 bases at J, leaving 5 bases unmatched. In DNA, the CDR3 is TGTGCTAGTGGTTTGTTAGGGACAGGGAGAGCTTTCTTT. As protein: CASGLLGTGRAFF.

The V and J genes are TRBV5-1 and TRBJ1-4; D remains ambiguous. The germline V gene has CDR1 SGHRS and CDR2 YFSETQ. The V and J ends lost 4 bases and 5 bases respectively, with 12 bases between them. The CDR3 is 14 residues long. The CDR3, as DNA: TGCGCCAGCAGCCCTCGGGCCGACAATGAAAAACTGTTTTTT. Translating gives CASSPRADNEKLFF.

The chain is built from TRBV5-6 and TRBJ2-6; 7 bases match TRBD1. J gave up 7 bases and V 3 bases, and 10 bases lay outside the gene matches. The CDR3 has 16 residues. Germline lookup yields CDR1 SGHDT and CDR2 YYEEEE. DNA for the CDR3: TGTGCCAGCAGCTCCTACGGGACAGTGGTCGCCAACGTCCTGACTTTC. As protein: CASSSYGTVVANVLTF.